The TCR beta chain described here comes from a study of CD4 T cells in relation to SARS-CoV-2 and coronaviruses. Broader study findings: Culture-expanded clones reflect memory recall rather than primary priming during culture.

About this clone: Antigen specificity is unknown. The junction shows a germline mismatch at one end, possibly a read error.

Germline CDR1 MNHEY, CDR2 SVGEGT. This CDR3 comprises 15 residues. Assay used: immunoSEQ multiplex PCR; TCRdb lists only in-frame clones, some missing. The repertoire holds tens of thousands of clones, with about 91% as singletons. The specimen was naive CD4+ T cells from PBMCs. Regarding subset: naive CD4+ T cells isolated by negative enrichment. The TCR sequence derives from an adult with COVID-19. The V and J genes are TRBV6-2 or TRBV6-3 and TRBJ1-2; D is ambiguous. The CDR3 here is CASSHSSGGNYGYTF. The CDR3 nucleotides read TGTGCCAGCAGTCACTCCTCGGGAGGGAACTATGGCTACACCTTC.